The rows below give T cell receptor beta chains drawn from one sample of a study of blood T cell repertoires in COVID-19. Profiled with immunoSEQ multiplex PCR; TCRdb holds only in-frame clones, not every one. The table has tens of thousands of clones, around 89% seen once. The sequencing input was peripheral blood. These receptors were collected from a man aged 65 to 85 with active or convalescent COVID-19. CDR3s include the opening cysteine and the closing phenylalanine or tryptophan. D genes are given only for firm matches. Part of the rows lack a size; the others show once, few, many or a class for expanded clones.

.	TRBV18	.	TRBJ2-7	TGTGCCAGCTCATCCCTTAGTAACGAGCAGTACTTC	CASSSLSNEQYF
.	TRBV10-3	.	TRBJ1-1	TGTGCCATCCGGGAGGACACTGAAGCTTTCTTT	CAIREDTEAFF
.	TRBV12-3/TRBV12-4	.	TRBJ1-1	TGTGCCAGCAGGGGGCCCGGTGAAGCTTTCTTT	CASRGPGEAFF
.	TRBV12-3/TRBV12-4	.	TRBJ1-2	TGTGCCGTTGCGGGCGGACTCTATGGCTACACCTTC	CAVAGGLYGYTF
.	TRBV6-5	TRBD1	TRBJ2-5	TGTGCCAGCAGAACAGGGGCGCGGCCGACCCAGTACTTC	CASRTGARPTQYF
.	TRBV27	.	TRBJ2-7	TGTGCCAGCAGTCCCTTACGGACAACCTACGAGCAGTACTTC	CASSPLRTTYEQYF
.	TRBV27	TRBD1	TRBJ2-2	TGTGCCAGCAGTTTAGCCGGTTACAGGGGGCAAACCGGGGAGCTGTTTTTT	CASSLAGYRGQTGELFF
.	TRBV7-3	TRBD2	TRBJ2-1	TGTGCCAGCAGCTTAATTTGGTCTAGCGGGAGGGCCGAAGGGAATGAGCAGTTCTTC	CASSLIWSSGRAEGNEQFF
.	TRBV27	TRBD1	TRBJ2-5	TGTGCCAGCAGTTCTGGACAGGTTTTGGAGACCCAGTACTTC	CASSSGQVLETQYF
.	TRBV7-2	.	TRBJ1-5	TGTGCCAGCAGCTCCACAACAGGTACGAGCAATCAGCCCCAGCATTTT	CASSSTTGTSNQPQHF
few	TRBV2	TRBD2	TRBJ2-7	TGTGCCATAGAGCGGGAGGGCCGTTACGAGCAGTACTTC	CAIEREGRYEQYF
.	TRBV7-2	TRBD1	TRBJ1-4	TGTGCCAGCAGCTCCAGGACAGGGGGTAATGAAAAACTGTTTTTT	CASSSRTGGNEKLFF
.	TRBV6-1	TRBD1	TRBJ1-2	TGTGCCAGCAGTGACCCTAGGACAGGGGTTGACTATGGCTACACCTTC	CASSDPRTGVDYGYTF
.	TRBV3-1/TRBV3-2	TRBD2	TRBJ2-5	TGTGCCAGCAGCATACTAGCGGGAGCTCAGGAGACCCAGTACTTC	CASSILAGAQETQYF
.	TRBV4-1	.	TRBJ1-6	TGCGCCAGCAGCTCTCGGACAGATAATTCACCCCTCCACTTT	CASSSRTDNSPLHF
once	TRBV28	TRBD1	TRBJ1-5	TGTGCCAGCAGTCAGGGACAGGGGTTCGGGCCCCAGCATTTT	CASSQGQGFGPQHF
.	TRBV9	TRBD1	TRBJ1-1	TGTGCCAGCAGCGCCCGACAGGGGACGAACACTGAAGCTTTCTTT	CASSARQGTNTEAFF
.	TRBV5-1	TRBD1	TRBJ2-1	TGCGCCAGCAATGGACAGGGCCCCAATGAGCAGTTCTTC	CASNGQGPNEQFF
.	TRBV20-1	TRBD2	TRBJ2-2	TGCAGTGCTAGTCGGTTAGCGGGAGCAGACACCGGGGAGCTGTTTTTT	CSASRLAGADTGELFF
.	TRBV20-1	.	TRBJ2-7	TGCAGTGCCAAGACGGGGACAAGGCAGTACTTC	CSAKTGTRQYF
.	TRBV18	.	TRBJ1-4	TGTGCCAGCTCCCCCCCAGGGGTTACTTACGGGGAAAAACTGTTTTTT	CASSPPGVTYGEKLFF
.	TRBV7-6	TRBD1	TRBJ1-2	TGTGCCAGCAGCTTAGGACAGGGTTGGTATGGCTACACCTTC	CASSLGQGWYGYTF
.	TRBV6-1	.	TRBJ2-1	TGTGCCAGCAGTGACCTTCGGACATTCAATGAGCAGTTCTTC	CASSDLRTFNEQFF
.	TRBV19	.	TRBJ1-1	TGTGCCAGTATCGACAGGCCCCTCGTGAACACTGAAGCTTTCTTT	CASIDRPLVNTEAFF
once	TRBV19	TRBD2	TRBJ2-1	TGTGCCAGTAGTATTGGGTTAGCGGGAGCCAATGAGCAGTTCTTC	CASSIGLAGANEQFF
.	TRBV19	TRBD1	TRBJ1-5	TGTGCCAGTAGTATGGTCCAGGGGGCTCTCAATCAGCCCCAGCATTTT	CASSMVQGALNQPQHF
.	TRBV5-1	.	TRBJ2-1	TGCGCCAGCAGCGGGGGACAACTCGGCTACAATGAGCAGTTCTTC	CASSGGQLGYNEQFF
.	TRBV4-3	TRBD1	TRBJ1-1	TGCGCCAGCAGCCAGCATGGACAGGGGAGAACTGAAGCTTTCTTT	CASSQHGQGRTEAFF
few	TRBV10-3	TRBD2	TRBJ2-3	TGTGCCATCAGTGAGTCTATTCCAGCGGGAAGAAGCACGCAGTATTTT	CAISESIPAGRSTQYF
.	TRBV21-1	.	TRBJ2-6	TGTGCCAGCAGCAAACAGAGACAGAAATACTCTGGGGCCAACGTCCTGACTTTC	CASSKQRQKYSGANVLTF
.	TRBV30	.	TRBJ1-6	TGTGCCTGGAATACAGGGTATAATTCACCCCTCCACTTT	CAWNTGYNSPLHF
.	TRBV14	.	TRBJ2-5	TGTGCCAGCAGCCAAGTTGGCGGGGTACAAGAGACCCAGTACTTC	CASSQVGGVQETQYF
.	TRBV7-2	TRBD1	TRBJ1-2	TGTGCCAGCAGCCCCCAGGGGACAGGGTTGGGCTACACCTTC	CASSPQGTGLGYTF
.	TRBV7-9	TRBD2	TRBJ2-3	TGTGCCAGCAGCCTACTAGCGGGGACCACAGATACGCAGTATTTT	CASSLLAGTTDTQYF
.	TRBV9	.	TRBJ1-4	TGTGCCAGCCACGAGGACAATACTAATGAAAAACTGTTTTTT	CASHEDNTNEKLFF
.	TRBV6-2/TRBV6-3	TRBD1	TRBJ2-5	TGTGCCAGCAGTACCCACAGGGGATTCCAAGAGACCCAGTACTTC	CASSTHRGFQETQYF
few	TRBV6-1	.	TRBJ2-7	TGTGCCAGCAGTGAAGTTCGGCAGTACTTC	CASSEVRQYF
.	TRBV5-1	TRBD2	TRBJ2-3	TGCGCCAGCAGCTTAGGACTAGCGGGAACAGATACGCAGTATTTT	CASSLGLAGTDTQYF
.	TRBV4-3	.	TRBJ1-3	TGCGCCAGCAGCCAAGAATACGTCCAGGGAAGCACCATATATTTT	CASSQEYVQGSTIYF
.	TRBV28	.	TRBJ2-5	TGTGCCAGCAGCAGACAACCCCGGGAGACCCAGTACTTC	CASSRQPRETQYF
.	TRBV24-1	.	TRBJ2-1	TGTGCCACCAGTGATTCTTGGACTCCCAAAGATCCTAATGAGCAGTTCTTC	CATSDSWTPKDPNEQFF
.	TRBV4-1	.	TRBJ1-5	TGCGCCAGCAGCCAAGATTCGAGTCAGCCCCAGCATTTT	CASSQDSSQPQHF
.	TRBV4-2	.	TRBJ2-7	TGTGCCAGCAGCCCAGGGGTTCGACGCGAGCAGTACTTC	CASSPGVRREQYF
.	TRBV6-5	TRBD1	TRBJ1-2	TGTGCCAGCAAGGCGGGACAGGGAGCCTATGGCTACACCTTC	CASKAGQGAYGYTF
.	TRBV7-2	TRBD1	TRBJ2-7	TGTGCCAGCACCGGGACAGGGCTCTACGAGCAGTACTTC	CASTGTGLYEQYF
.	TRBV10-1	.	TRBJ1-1	TGCGCCAGCAGTGAGAATTGGGGGCGCATGAACACTGAAGCTTTCTTT	CASSENWGRMNTEAFF
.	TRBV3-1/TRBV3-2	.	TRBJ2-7	TGTGCCAGCAGCCTGGACAGCTACGAGCAGTACTTC	CASSLDSYEQYF
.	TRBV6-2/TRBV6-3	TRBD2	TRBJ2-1	TGTGCCAGCAGTTACTCGACTAGCGGGAGGACAATTTCCTACAATGAGCAGTTCTTC	CASSYSTSGRTISYNEQFF
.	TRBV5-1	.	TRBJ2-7	TGCGCCAGCAGCTGGGACAAGGGTACGCACGAGCAGTACTTC	CASSWDKGTHEQYF
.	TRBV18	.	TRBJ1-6	TGTGCCAGCTCCCCAATAAGAAGTAGGGGGAGCTCCTATAATTCACCCCTCCACTTT	CASSPIRSRGSSYNSPLHF
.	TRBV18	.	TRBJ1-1	TGTGCCAGCTCACCACCGGCCACCCCGAACACTGAAGCTTTCTTT	CASSPPATPNTEAFF
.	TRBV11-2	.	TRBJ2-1	TGTGCCAGCAGCTTATATCGAGGGAGTGAGGAGCAGTTCTTC	CASSLYRGSEEQFF
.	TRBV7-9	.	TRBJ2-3	TGTGCCAGCAGCTTTAAGGACAGTACAGATACGCAGTATTTT	CASSFKDSTDTQYF
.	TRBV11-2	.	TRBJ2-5	TGTGCCAGCAGCTTACGAGACAGTAACCAAGAGACCCAGTACTTC	CASSLRDSNQETQYF
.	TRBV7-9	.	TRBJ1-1	TGTGCCAGCAGCCCGACACCGAACACTGAAGCTTTCTTT	CASSPTPNTEAFF
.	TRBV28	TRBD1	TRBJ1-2	TGTGCCAGCAGAACCGGGACAGGGGGCGCAGATGGCTACACCTTC	CASRTGTGGADGYTF
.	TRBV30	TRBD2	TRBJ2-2	TGTGGGATCAGCGGGAGTGGGACCGGGGAGCTGTTTTTT	CGISGSGTGELFF